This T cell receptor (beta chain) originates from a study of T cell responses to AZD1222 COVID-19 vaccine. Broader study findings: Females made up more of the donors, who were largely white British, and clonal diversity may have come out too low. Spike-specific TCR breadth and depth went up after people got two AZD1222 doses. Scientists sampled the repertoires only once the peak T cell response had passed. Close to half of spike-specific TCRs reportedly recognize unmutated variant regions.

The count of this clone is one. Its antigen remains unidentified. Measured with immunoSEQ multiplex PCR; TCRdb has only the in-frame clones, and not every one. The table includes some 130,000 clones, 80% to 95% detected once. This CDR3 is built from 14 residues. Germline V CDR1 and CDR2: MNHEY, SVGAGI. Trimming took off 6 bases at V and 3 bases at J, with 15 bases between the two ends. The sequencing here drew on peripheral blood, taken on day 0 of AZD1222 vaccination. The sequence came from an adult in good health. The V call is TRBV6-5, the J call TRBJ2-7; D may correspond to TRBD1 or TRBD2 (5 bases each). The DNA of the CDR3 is TGTGCCAGCAGGGGACCAACCTTTCTCTACGAGCAGTACTTC. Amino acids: CASRGPTFLYEQYF.